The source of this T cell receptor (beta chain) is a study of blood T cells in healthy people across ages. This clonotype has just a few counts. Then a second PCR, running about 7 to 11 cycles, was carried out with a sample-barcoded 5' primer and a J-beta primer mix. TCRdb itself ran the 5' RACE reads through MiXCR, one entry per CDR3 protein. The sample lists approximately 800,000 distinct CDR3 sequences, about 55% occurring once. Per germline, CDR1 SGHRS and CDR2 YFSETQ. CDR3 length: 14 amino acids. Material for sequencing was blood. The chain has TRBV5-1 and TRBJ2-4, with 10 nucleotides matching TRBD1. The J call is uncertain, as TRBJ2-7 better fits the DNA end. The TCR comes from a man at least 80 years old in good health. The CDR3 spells CASSYGTGDHEQYF. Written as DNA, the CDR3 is TGCGCCAGCAGTTACGGGACAGGGGACCACGAGCAGTACTTC.